The entry that follows covers one T cell receptor beta chain sequence. This record comes from a study of T cell responses to AZD1222 COVID-19 vaccine. Here immunoSEQ multiplex PCR was the method, and the copy in TCRdb shows in-frame clones only, minus some. This sample carries about 28,000 clones, 78% of them seen once, and the ten largest clones take 4.5% to 7%. The trim removed 4 bases at V and 8 bases at J, leaving 7 bases unmatched. CDR1 SGHTA and CDR2 FQGTGA come from the germline V gene. The CDR3 sequence is 13 residues long. The chain uses TRBV7-3 and TRBJ1-2; 7 bases line up with TRBD1. The source material was peripheral blood, sampled on day 0 of AZD1222 vaccination. The TCR was taken from an adult in good health. The CDR3 region has the DNA TGTGCCAGCAGCTCCAAGACAGGGCGGGGCTACACCTTC. Its translation: CASSSKTGRGYTF.